One TCR beta chain is described in this entry. Its matching antigen is unknown. This entry is derived from a study of regulatory dendritic cells for organ transplantation. The wider study: Monocytes received vitamin D3 on days 0 and 4, IL-10 on day 4. Day 6 dendritic cell cultures were stimulated with LPS. Findings and limits, study-wide: The authors noted considerable between-person heterogeneity in alloreactive memory CD8+ cells. Naive CD4+ and CD8+ repertoires were highly diverse; memory CD8+ was most oligoclonal.

Clones were sequenced by immunoSEQ multiplex PCR, and TCRdb holds only the in-frame ones, with some missing. In the table there are fewer than 15,000 clones, approximately 75% of which are singletons. V was pared by 5 bases and J by 8 bases, with 19 bases between. This CDR3 is built from 15 residues. Per the germline V gene, CDR1 is SGHVS and CDR2 is FQNEAQ. CFSE-labeled sorted T cells met regulatory or mature dendritic cells for 5 days. This receptor was obtained from a human donor in good health. V usage is TRBV7-8 and J usage is TRBJ2-4; a possible D gene is TRBD2 (7 bases). The sequencing sample was made of naive CD8+ T cells from blood cultured with regulatory dendritic cells. Sample subset: CD45RA+ naive T cells. The CDR3 protein is CASSILGGQLDIQYF. The CDR3 DNA reads as TGTGCCAGCAGCATTCTGGGGGGGCAGCTAGACATTCAGTACTTC.